This T cell receptor beta chain was captured by sequencing in a study of blood T cell repertoires in COVID-19. Study at large: The United States, Italy and Spain provided the acute and convalescent COVID-19 samples.

Repertoires were generated with immunoSEQ multiplex PCR, while TCRdb's copy carries only in-frame clones and drops some. The sample holds over 300,000 clones; around 90% are singletons and the top ten take about 7%. This CDR3 region has 15 residues. V was clipped by 5 bases and J by 2 bases; unmatched bases: 7. Germline V gene data show CDR1 as SGHDN and CDR2 as FVKESK. The source is a man between 18 and 29 years old with active or convalescent COVID-19. Sequencing used peripheral blood. This chain uses TRBV14 with TRBJ2-5; 8 bases agree with TRBD2. This CDR3 is CASSVLAGLQETQYF. The CDR3 DNA reads TGTGCCAGCAGCGTCCTAGCGGGTCTTCAAGAGACCCAGTACTTC. Full variable domain (missing parts from reference TRBV14 and TRBJ2-5): EAGVTQFPSHSVIEKGQTVTLRCDPISGHDNLYWYRRVMGKEIKFLLHFVKESKQDESGMPNNRFLAERTGGTYSTLKVQPAELEDSGVYFCASSVLAGLQETQYFGPGTRLLVL.